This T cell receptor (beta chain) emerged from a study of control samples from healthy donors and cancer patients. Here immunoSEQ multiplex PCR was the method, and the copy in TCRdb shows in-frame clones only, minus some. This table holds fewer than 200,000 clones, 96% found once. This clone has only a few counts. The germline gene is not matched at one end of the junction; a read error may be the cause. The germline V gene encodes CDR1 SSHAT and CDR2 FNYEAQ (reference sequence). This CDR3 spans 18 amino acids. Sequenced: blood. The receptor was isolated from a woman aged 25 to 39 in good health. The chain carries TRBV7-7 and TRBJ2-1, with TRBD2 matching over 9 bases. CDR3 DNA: TGTGCTAGCAGCTTAGCCGCGGGGGGGACCAGCTCCTACAATGAGCAGTTCTTC. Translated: CASSLAAGGTSSYNEQFF. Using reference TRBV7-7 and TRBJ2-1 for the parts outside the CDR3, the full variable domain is GAGVSQSPRYKVTKRGQDVTLRCDPISSHATLYWYQQALGQGPEFLTYFNYEAQPDKSGLPSDRFSAERPEGSISTLTIQRTEQRDSAMYRCASSLAAGGTSSYNEQFFGPGTRLTVL.